The next 16 T cell receptor beta chains were all read from a single sample in a study of cytotoxic CD8 clonotypes in ibrutinib-treated CLL. TCRdb's table, derived via immunoSEQ multiplex PCR, lists solely in-frame clones and lacks some. Of fewer than 400,000 clones in the sample, under 70% were seen once. The sequencing used PBMCs, collected after 36 months of ibrutinib treatment. These receptors originate from a human donor with chronic lymphocytic leukemia.

The chain has TRBV4-1 and TRBJ2-5; D is unresolved. CDR3 length: 12 residues. Germline V gene sequence: CDR1 MGHRA, CDR2 YSYEKL. Trimming stripped 3 bases from V and 4 bases from J, with 6 bases between. The CDR3 sequence: CASSQFPETQYF. The CDR3 DNA reads as TGCGCCAGCAGCCAGTTCCCAGAGACCCAGTACTTC.

The rearrangement joins TRBV4-2 to TRBJ2-7; 12 bases map to TRBD2. This CDR3 has 18 residues. Germline trimming cut 1 base from V and 0 bases from J; bases unmatched to any gene: 7. Germline V gives CDR1 LGHNA, CDR2 YNFKEQ. Here the CDR3 reads CASSQVLAGGLLSYEQYF. CDR3 nucleotide sequence: TGTGCCAGCAGCCAAGTGCTAGCGGGAGGGCTACTCTCCTACGAGCAGTACTTC.

The V gene is TRBV7-2, the J gene TRBJ1-6; TRBD1 might be the D (6 bases). CDR1 is SGHTA, CDR2 FQGNSA, per germline. The V end was cut by 3 bases, the J end by 7 bases, with 25 bases between. The CDR3 runs to 19 residues. CDR3 nucleotides: TGTGCCAGCAGCTTCACCCCCGGGGGCCGTCGTGGGGGAAATTCACCCCTCCACTTT. It codes for CASSFTPGGRRGGNSPLHF.

The V gene is TRBV11-2, the J gene TRBJ1-2, with no clear D. CDR3 length: 14 residues. Trimming pared 8 bases from V and 5 bases from J, leaving 18 bases between. Germline V gene data show CDR1 as SGHAT and CDR2 as FQNNGV. This chain's CDR3 is CASGPGNIRYGYTF. The CDR3 coding sequence is TGTGCCAGCGGCCCGGGAAATATTCGGTATGGCTACACCTTC.

The J gene is TRBJ2-5, the V gene TRBV4-2; no reliable D call. The CDR3 runs to 15 residues. Per the germline V gene, CDR1 is LGHNA and CDR2 is YNFKEQ. The V gene lost 0 bases and the J gene lost 5 bases, with 13 bases spanning the gap. CDR3 sequence reads: CASSQDRMARETQYF. The CDR3 coding sequence is TGTGCCAGCAGCCAAGATCGGATGGCCCGGGAGACCCAGTACTTC.

V usage is TRBV5-6 and J usage is TRBJ2-1; tentative D call: TRBD2 (5 bases). The CDR3 extends over 16 amino acids. CDR1 and CDR2 from the germline V gene are SGHDT and YYEEEE. Trimming stripped 1 base from V and 4 bases from J, with 15 bases between. The CDR3 DNA reads TGTGCCAGCAGCTTGATTGTGGGAGTGGGATACAATGAGCAGTTCTTC. Amino acid sequence: CASSLIVGVGYNEQFF.

This clone was recorded a few times. The chain joins TRBV7-2 to TRBJ2-5; a weak D match, TRBD2 (6 bases). Germline CDR1 reads SGHTA; CDR2 reads FQGNSA. The V end was cut by 3 bases, the J end by 7 bases, with 12 bases between. CDR3 size: 13 residues. CDR3 protein: CASSLPTGGTQYF. CDR3 in DNA: TGTGCCAGCAGCTTGCCTACCGGGGGGACCCAGTACTTC.

The chain couples TRBV7-2 to TRBJ2-1, with TRBD2 matching 7 bases. Germline trimming cut 5 bases from V and 5 bases from J; bases unmatched to any gene: 9. CDR3 length equals 15 residues. Germline V CDR1 and CDR2: SGHTA, FQGNSA. In DNA, the CDR3 is TGTGCCAGCAGCCCAAGCGGGACGGCAAACAATGAGCAGTTCTTC. This codes for CASSPSGTANNEQFF.

The V gene is TRBV7-9, the J gene TRBJ2-3, with D uncertain. Germline loops: CDR1 SEHNR, CDR2 FQNEAQ (reference sequence). This CDR3 region has 14 residues. Trimming left V 0 bases short and J 4 bases short, with 8 bases between. CDR3 sequence reads: CASSLAGRPDTQYF. Written as DNA, the CDR3 is TGTGCCAGCAGCTTAGCAGGCCGTCCAGATACGCAGTATTTT.

The chain couples TRBV10-3 to TRBJ2-2; D gene uncertain. The V gene's germline CDR1 is ENHRY and CDR2 SYGVKD. V lost 10 bases, J lost 3 bases, and 15 bases lay in between. The CDR3 has 14 residues. In DNA form, the CDR3 reads TGTGCCACCCGGTTCCCGGAGTACACCGGGGAGCTGTTTTTT. Translating it yields CATRFPEYTGELFF.

This clone came up a few times. The chain joins TRBV27 to TRBJ2-7; D gene unclear. Germline CDR1 is MNHEY and CDR2 is SMNVEV (reference sequence). This CDR3 is 12 amino acids long. V lost 5 bases and J 3 bases, leaving 8 bases between the germline ends. The DNA of the CDR3 is TGTGCCAGCAGTATGGACGGCTACGAGCAGTACTTC. The encoded protein is CASSMDGYEQYF.

V and J are TRBV9 and TRBJ2-2; D is possibly TRBD1 (5 bases). This CDR3 is built from 13 residues. The V gene lost 4 bases and the J gene lost 6 bases, with 10 bases spanning the gap. Germline-derived CDR1 and CDR2 are SGDLS and YYNGEE. CDR3 DNA sequence: TGTGCCAGCAGCTCAGGGATCGCCGGGGAGCTGTTTTTT. Protein sequence: CASSSGIAGELFF.

The gene calls are TRBV9 and TRBJ2-3, with 12 nucleotides matching TRBD2. From germline, CDR1 is SGDLS and CDR2 YYNGEE. J gave up 3 bases and V 0 bases, and 8 bases lay outside the gene matches. The CDR3 spans 18 residues. CDR3 in amino acids: CASSVDPGLAGSTDTQYF. The CDR3 bases are TGTGCCAGCAGCGTAGATCCTGGACTAGCGGGGAGTACAGATACGCAGTATTTT. Together with reference TRBV9 and TRBJ2-3, the CDR3 gives the full variable domain: DSGVTQTPKHLITATGQRVTLRCSPRSGDLSVYWYQQSLDQGLQFLIQYYNGEERAKGNILERFSAQQFPDLHSELNLSSLELGDSALYFCASSVDPGLAGSTDTQYFGPGTRLTVL.

This chain connects TRBV10-1 to TRBJ2-7; 8 nucleotides line up with TRBD2. V shed 6 bases and J 3 bases; nucleotides not matched to a gene: 7. From germline, CDR1 is WNHNN and CDR2 SYGVQD (reference sequence). CDR3 length: 14 amino acids. CDR3 in amino acids: CASSGTREGYEQYF. CDR3 sequence (DNA): TGCGCCAGCAGCGGGACACGGGAGGGCTACGAGCAGTACTTC.

The rearrangement joins TRBV29-1 to TRBJ2-2; no clear D. The CDR3 is 12 residues long. Germline CDR1 is SQVTM and CDR2 is ANQGSEA. With 4 bases removed from V and 5 bases from J, the gap between germline ends came to 8 bases. The CDR3 DNA sequence: TGCAGCGTTGTCCGGCGGACCGGGGAGCTGTTTTTT. Translation: CSVVRRTGELFF.

V usage is TRBV10-3 and J usage is TRBJ2-2, with D possibly TRBD2 on 5 matching bases. In germline, CDR1 is ENHRY, CDR2 SYGVKD. V gave up 6 bases and J gave up 3 bases, with 8 bases separating them. The CDR3 is 13 amino acids. The CDR3 DNA sequence: TGTGCCATCAGCGGGCGGGACACCGGGGAGCTGTTTTTT. Protein: CAISGRDTGELFF.